In its sample, the clone carrying this TCR beta chain was seen a few times. Its antigen remains unknown. This record belongs to a study of cytomegalovirus exposure and HLA in healthy donors. Study outcomes and limitations: Researchers catalogued 164 TCR beta chains as cytomegalovirus-associated. For TCR beta chains, V- and J-gene trimming was later linked to a missense DCLRE1C variant. Beyond CMV serostatus, there was no information to go on about immune exposure.

Primers for the PCR totalled 60 Vbeta and 13 Jbeta. TCRdb's table, derived via immunoSEQ multiplex PCR, lists solely in-frame clones and lacks some. The sample shows more than 85,000 clones, approximately 80% of them seen only once. The CDR3 covers 15 residues. J lost 3 bases, V lost 5 bases, and 6 bases had no gene match. Germline CDR1 reads PRHDT; CDR2 reads FYEKMQ (reference sequence). This clonotype was sampled from a woman younger than 45 in good health and CMV-seronegative. Sequencing input: PBMCs. The chain employs TRBV13 and TRBJ1-5; the match to TRBD1 covers 8 bases. CDR3 bases: TGTGCCAGCAGCAGCGGGACAGGAAACAATCAGCCCCAGCATTTT. This codes for CASSSGTGNNQPQHF.